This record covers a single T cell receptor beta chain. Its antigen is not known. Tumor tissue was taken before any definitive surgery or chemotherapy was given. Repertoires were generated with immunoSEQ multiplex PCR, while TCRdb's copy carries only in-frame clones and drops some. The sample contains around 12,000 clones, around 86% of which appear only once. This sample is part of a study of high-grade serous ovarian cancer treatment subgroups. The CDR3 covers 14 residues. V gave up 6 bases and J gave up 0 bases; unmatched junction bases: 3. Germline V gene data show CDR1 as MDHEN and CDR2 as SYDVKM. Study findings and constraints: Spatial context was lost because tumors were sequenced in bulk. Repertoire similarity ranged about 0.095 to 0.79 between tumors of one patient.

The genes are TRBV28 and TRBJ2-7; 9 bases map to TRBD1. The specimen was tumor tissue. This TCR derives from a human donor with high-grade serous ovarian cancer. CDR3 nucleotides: TGTGCCAGCAGAAGACAGGGGGGCTCCTACGAGCAGTACTTC. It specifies CASRRQGGSYEQYF.